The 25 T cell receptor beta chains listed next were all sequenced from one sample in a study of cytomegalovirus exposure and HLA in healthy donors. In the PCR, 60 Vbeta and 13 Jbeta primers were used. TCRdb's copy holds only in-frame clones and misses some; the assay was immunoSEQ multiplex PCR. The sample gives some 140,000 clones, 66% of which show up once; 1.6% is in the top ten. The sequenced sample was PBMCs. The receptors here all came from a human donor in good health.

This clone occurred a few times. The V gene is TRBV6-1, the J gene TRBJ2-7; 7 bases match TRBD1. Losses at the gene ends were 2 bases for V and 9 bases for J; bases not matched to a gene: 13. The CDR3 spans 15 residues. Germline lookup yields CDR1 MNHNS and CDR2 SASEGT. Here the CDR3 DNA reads TGTGCCAGCAGTGAAAGAGGGACAGCACCTACGGGGCAGTACTTC. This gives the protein CASSERGTAPTGQYF.

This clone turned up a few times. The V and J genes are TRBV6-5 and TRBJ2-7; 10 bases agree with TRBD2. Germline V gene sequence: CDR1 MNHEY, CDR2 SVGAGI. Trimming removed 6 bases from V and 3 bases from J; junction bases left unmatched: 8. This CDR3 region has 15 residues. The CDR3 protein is CASRRLAGDNYEQYF. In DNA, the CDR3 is TGTGCCAGCAGAAGGCTAGCGGGAGATAACTACGAGCAGTACTTC.

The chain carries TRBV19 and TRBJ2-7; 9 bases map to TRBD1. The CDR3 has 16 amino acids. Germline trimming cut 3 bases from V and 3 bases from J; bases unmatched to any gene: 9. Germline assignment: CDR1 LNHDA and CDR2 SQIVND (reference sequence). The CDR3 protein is CASSISGQGFHYEQYF. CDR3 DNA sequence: TGTGCCAGTAGTATCTCGGGACAGGGTTTTCACTACGAGCAGTACTTC.

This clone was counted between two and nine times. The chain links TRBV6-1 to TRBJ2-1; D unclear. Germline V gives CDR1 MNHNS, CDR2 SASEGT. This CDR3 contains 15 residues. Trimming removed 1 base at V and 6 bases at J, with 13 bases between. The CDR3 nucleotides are TGTGCCAGCAGTGAAGTTGAGGAAGGCGGCAATGAGCAGTTCTTC. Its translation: CASSEVEEGGNEQFF.

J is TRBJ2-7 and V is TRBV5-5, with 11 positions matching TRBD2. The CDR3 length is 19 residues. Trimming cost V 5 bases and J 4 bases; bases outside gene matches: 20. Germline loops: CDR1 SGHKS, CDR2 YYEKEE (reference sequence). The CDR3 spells CASSLRLVVGLAAPYEQYF. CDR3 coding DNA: TGTGCCAGCAGTCTAAGGTTGGTGGTGGGACTAGCGGCTCCTTACGAGCAGTACTTC.

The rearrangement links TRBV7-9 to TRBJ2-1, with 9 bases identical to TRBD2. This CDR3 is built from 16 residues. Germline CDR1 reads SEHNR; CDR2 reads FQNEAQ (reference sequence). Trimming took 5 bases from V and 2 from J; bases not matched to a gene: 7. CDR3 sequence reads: CASSLRGGGTYNEQFF. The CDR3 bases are TGTGCCAGCAGCCTTCGCGGGGGGGGGACCTACAATGAGCAGTTCTTC.

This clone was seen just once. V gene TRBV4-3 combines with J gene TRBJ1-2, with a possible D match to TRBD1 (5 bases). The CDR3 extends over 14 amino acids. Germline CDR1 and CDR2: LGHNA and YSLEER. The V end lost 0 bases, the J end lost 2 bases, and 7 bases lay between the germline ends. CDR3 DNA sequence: TGCGCCAGCAGCCAAGAGGGGGGAAACTATGGCTACACCTTC. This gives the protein CASSQEGGNYGYTF.

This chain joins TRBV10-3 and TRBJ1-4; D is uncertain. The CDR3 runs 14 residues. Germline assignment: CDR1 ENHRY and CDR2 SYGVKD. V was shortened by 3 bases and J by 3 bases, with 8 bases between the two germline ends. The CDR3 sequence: CAISDGGPNEKLFF. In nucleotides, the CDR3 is TGTGCCATCAGTGACGGTGGTCCTAATGAAAAACTGTTTTTT.

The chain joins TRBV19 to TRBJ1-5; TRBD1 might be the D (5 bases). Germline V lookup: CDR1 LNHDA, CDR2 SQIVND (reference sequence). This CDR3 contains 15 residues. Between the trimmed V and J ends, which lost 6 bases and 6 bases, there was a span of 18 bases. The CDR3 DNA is TGTGCCAGTAGCTGGGGCGCGGGGGATGGTCAGCCCCAGCATTTT. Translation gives CASSWGAGDGQPQHF.

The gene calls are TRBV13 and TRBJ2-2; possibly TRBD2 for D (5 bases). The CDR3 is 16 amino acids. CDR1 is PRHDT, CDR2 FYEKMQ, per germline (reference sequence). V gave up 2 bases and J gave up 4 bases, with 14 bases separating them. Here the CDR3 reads CASSLPTLAPTGELFF. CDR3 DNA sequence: TGTGCCAGCAGCTTACCGACCCTAGCTCCCACCGGGGAGCTGTTTTTT.

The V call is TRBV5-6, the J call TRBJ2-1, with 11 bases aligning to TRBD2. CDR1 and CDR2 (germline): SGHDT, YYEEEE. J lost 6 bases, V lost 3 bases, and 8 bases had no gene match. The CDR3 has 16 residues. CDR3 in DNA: TGTGCCAGCAGCTCGTTAGCGGGAGGGCCGTCCAATGAGCAGTTCTTC. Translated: CASSSLAGGPSNEQFF.

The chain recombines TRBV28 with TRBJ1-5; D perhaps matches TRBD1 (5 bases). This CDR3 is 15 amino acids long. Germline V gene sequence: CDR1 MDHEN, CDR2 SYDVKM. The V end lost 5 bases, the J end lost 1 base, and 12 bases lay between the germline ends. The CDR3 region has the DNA TGTGCCAGCAGTAGCCCGGGACTCAGCAATCAGCCCCAGCATTTT. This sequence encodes CASSSPGLSNQPQHF.

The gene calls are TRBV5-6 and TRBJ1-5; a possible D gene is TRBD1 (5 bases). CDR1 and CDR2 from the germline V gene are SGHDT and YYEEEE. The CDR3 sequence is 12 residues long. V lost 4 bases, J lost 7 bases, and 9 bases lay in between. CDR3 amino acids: CASSQGGQPQHF. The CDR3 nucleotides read TGTGCCAGCAGCCAGGGCGGACAGCCCCAGCATTTT.

The CDR3 protein is CAISADRGNAFF. As DNA, the CDR3 is TGTGCCATCAGTGCTGACAGGGGTAACGCTTTCTTT. The chain uses TRBV10-3 and TRBJ1-1, with TRBD1 matching over 8 bases. V dropped 4 bases and J dropped 11; count of bases not matched to a gene: 6. This CDR3 is built from 12 residues. CDR1 is ENHRY, CDR2 SYGVKD, per germline.

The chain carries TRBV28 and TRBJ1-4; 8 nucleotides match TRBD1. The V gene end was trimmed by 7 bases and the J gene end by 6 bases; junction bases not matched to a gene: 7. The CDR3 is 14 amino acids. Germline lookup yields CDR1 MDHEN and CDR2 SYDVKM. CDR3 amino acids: CASTRTGWDEKLFF. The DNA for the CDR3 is TGTGCCAGCACCAGGACAGGGTGGGATGAAAAACTGTTTTTT.

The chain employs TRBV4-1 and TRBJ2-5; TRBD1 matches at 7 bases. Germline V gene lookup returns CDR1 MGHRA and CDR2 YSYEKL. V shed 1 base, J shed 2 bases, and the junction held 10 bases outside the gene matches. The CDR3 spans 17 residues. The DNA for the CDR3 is TGCGCCAGCAGCCAAGTTAGACAGGGTGGATCTCAAGAGACCCAGTACTTC. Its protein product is CASSQVRQGGSQETQYF.

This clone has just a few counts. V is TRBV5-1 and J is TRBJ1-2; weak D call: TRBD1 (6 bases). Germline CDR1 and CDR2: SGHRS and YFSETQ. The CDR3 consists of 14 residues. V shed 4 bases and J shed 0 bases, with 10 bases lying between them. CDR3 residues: CASSRTATNYGYTF. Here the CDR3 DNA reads TGCGCCAGCAGCAGGACAGCAACTAACTATGGCTACACCTTC.

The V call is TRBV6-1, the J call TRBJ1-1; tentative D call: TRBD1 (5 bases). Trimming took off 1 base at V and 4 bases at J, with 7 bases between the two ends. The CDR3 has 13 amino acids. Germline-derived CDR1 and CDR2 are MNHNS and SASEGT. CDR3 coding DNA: TGTGCCAGCAGTGAAGGGGGGGGCACTGAAGCTTTCTTT. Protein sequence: CASSEGGGTEAFF.

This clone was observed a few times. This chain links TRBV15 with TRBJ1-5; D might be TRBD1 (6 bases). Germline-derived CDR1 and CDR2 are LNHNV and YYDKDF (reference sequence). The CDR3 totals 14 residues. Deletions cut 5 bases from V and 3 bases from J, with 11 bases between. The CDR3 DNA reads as TGTGCCACCAGCTTCGACAGGTTCAATCAGCCCCAGCATTTT. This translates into CATSFDRFNQPQHF. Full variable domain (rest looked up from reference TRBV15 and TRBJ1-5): DAMVIQNPRYQVTQFGKPVTLSCSQTLNHNVMYWYQQKSSQAPKLLFHYYDKDFNNEADTPDNFQSRRPNTSFCFLDIRSPGLGDTAMYLCATSFDRFNQPQHFGDGTRLSIL.

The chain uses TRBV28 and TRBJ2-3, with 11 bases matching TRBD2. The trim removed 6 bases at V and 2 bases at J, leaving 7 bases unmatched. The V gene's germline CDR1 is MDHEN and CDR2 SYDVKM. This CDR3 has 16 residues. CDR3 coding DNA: TGTGCCAGCAGCCCGGGACTAGCGGACCCCACAGATACGCAGTATTTT. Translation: CASSPGLADPTDTQYF.

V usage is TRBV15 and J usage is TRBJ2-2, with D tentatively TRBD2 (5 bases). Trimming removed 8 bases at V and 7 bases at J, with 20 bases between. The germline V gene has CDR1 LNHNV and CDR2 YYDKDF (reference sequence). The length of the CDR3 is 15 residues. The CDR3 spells CATGGETLEDGELFF. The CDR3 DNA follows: TGTGCCACCGGTGGCGAGACTTTGGAGGACGGGGAGCTGTTTTTT.

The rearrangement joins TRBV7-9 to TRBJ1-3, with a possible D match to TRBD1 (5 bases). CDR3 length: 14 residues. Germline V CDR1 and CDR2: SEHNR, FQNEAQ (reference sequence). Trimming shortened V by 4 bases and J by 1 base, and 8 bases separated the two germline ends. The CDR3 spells CASSSGGSGNTIYF. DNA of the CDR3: TGTGCCAGCAGCTCGGGGGGATCTGGAAACACCATATATTTT.

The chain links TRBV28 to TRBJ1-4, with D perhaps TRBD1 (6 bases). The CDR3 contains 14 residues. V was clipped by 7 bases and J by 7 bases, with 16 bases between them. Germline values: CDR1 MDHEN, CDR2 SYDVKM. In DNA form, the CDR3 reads TGTGCCAGCACCTCCGGGGGGCCGGGTGAAAAACTGTTTTTT. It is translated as CASTSGGPGEKLFF.

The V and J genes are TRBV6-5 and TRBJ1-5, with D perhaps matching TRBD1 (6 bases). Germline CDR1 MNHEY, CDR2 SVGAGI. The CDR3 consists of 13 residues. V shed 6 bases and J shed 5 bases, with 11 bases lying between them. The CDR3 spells CASRRDTDQPQHF. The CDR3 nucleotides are TGTGCCAGCAGACGGGACACCGATCAGCCCCAGCATTTT.

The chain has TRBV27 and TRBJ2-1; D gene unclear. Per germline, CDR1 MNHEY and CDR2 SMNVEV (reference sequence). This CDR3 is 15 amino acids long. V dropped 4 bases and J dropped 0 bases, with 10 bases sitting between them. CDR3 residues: CASSSPKSSYNEQFF. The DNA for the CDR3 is TGTGCCAGCAGTTCGCCTAAGAGCTCCTACAATGAGCAGTTCTTC.